The rows below give T cell receptor beta chains drawn from one sample of a study of human T cells and chemical hapten exposure. MiXCR, run by TCRdb on the RACE reads, gives a single entry per CDR3 protein. The sample consists of around 110,000 distinct CDR3 sequences, 12% of them appearing once. The sequencing here drew on whole blood, taken in connection with sensitization to the hapten diphenylcyclopropenone (DPC). The receptors stem from a woman aged 45-59 years with alopecia areata. Some clones in this sample may be carry-over from other donors' samples. Each CDR3 is given with its conserved first and last residue. The D gene is left open where the match is weak. Expanded clones are given a class, and other clones once, few, many or no size at all.

D,size,J,V,DNA,CDR3
NA,many,TRBJ2-3,TRBV18,TGTGCCAGCTCACCAGCCGACCTCCGACCTACTAGCACAGATACGCAGTATTTT,CASSPADLRPTSTDTQYF
NA,few,TRBJ2-3,TRBV3-1,TGTGCCAGCAGCCAAGACCCGGGAGCAGATACGCAGTATTTT,CASSQDPGADTQYF
NA,NA,TRBJ2-3,TRBV7-8,TGTGCCAGCAGCCTGACGTACAGGGTCGCAACAGATACGCAGTATTTT,CASSLTYRVATDTQYF
NA,few,TRBJ1-2,TRBV7-9,TGTGCCAGCTTTACGGGGAACTATGGCTACACCTTC,CASFTGNYGYTF
NA,NA,TRBJ1-1,TRBV6-2/TRBV6-3,TGTGCCAGCAGCCACAACCGGGCCCCAGCGGACACTGAAGCTTTCTTT,CASSHNRAPADTEAFF
NA,NA,TRBJ2-1,TRBV20-1,TGCAGTGCGCGGGCTTATGAGCAGTTCTTC,CSARAYEQFF
NA,NA,TRBJ2-7,TRBV4-2,TGTGCCAGCAGCCACCTTACGGGACTGGGTACCTACGAGCAGTACTTC,CASSHLTGLGTYEQYF
TRBD1,few,TRBJ1-1,TRBV29-1,TGCAGCGTTGAAGGTGTCAGGGGGCGTCCGGGGGCTTTCTTT,CSVEGVRGRPGAFF
NA,NA,TRBJ2-1,TRBV20-1,TGCAGTGCTAGAGATACCGGAAATGAGCAGTTCTTC,CSARDTGNEQFF
NA,NA,TRBJ1-1,TRBV11-2,TGTGCCAGCAGCTTTAGGCCAGGCAGAAAGAATGAAGCTTTCTTT,CASSFRPGRKNEAFF
NA,NA,TRBJ1-1,TRBV7-9,TGTGCCAGCAGCTTGTCGCTCCTGAACACTGAAGCTTTCTTT,CASSLSLLNTEAFF
TRBD1,few,TRBJ1-2,TRBV29-1,TGCAGCGTTGAAGGGACAGGGGCCTCCTATGGCTACACCTTC,CSVEGTGASYGYTF
NA,NA,TRBJ1-2,TRBV28,TGTGCCAGCAGTTTCCAGGGGCCTAACTATGGCTACACCTTC,CASSFQGPNYGYTF
NA,many,TRBJ2-1,TRBV18,TGTGCCAGCTCCCCCATCGCCGGGACACTGTACAATGAGCAGTTCTTC,CASSPIAGTLYNEQFF
NA,NA,TRBJ1-2,TRBV27,TGTGCCAGCAGTTTGTCAGAAGGAGGGTATGGCTACACCTTC,CASSLSEGGYGYTF
TRBD2,many,TRBJ2-3,TRBV18,TGTGCCAGCTCACCAGCGGGAGTGGACGCAGATACGCAGTATTTT,CASSPAGVDADTQYF
TRBD1,NA,TRBJ1-6,TRBV18,TGTGCCAGCTCACTGGACAGGAAAAATTCACCCCTCCACTTT,CASSLDRKNSPLHF
NA,NA,TRBJ2-3,TRBV20-1,TGCAGTGCTAGAGCCCCGCCGAGGGAAAGCACAGATACGCAGTATTTT,CSARAPPRESTDTQYF
NA,few,TRBJ2-1,TRBV7-2,TGTGCCAGCAGCCCTTACAGGGTCATGAGCAATGAGCAGTTCTTC,CASSPYRVMSNEQFF
NA,few,TRBJ2-1,TRBV9,TGTGCCAGCAGCCTCTATAGTAGGGATGAGCAGTTCTTC,CASSLYSRDEQFF
TRBD1,many,TRBJ2-7,TRBV5-1,TGCGCCAGCAGCTCGGACAGGGACGAGCAGTACTTC,CASSSDRDEQYF
NA,few,TRBJ1-1,TRBV3-1,TGTGCCAGCAGCCAAGTGGGACGGCCTGAAGCTTTCTTT,CASSQVGRPEAFF
NA,many,TRBJ1-2,TRBV11-2,TGTGCCAGCAGCTTAAACGGCGTCAGCACCTTCTATGGCTACACCTTC,CASSLNGVSTFYGYTF
NA,NA,TRBJ2-7,TRBV28,TGTGCCAGCAGCCGACCCGGTGAGCAGTACTTC,CASSRPGEQYF
TRBD1,few,TRBJ1-2,TRBV18,TGTGCCAGCTCACCCCAGGGGGCATCTGGCTACACCTTC,CASSPQGASGYTF
NA,few,TRBJ2-3,TRBV5-1,TGCGCCAGCAGCTTGGCTGTCACCCACACAGATACGCAGTATTTT,CASSLAVTHTDTQYF
TRBD1,NA,TRBJ2-7,TRBV13,TGTGCCAGCAGCTTAGTAGGACAGGGTAACCACGAGCAGTACTTC,CASSLVGQGNHEQYF
TRBD2,many,TRBJ2-1,TRBV19,TGTGCCAGTAGTATCGGGGTAGCGGGAGCAGAGGACAATGAGCAGTTCTTC,CASSIGVAGAEDNEQFF
NA,many,TRBJ1-5,TRBV18,TGTGCCAGCTCACCAAACGGATGGGGGCGAGGTCAGCCCCAGCATTTT,CASSPNGWGRGQPQHF
TRBD1,NA,TRBJ1-1,TRBV18,TGTGCCAGCTCACTTGCTACAGGGGTGAACACTGAAGCTTTCTTT,CASSLATGVNTEAFF
NA,NA,TRBJ1-1,TRBV12-2,TGTGCAAGTCGCTTCCCAGGGGAAACTGAAGCTTTCTTT,CASRFPGETEAFF
TRBD1,many,TRBJ1-1,TRBV7-9,TGTGCCAGCAGCTCTCCGACAGGACAGGCTACTATGAACACTGAAGCTTTCTTT,CASSSPTGQATMNTEAFF
NA,many,TRBJ1-5,TRBV12-3/TRBV12-4,TGTGCCAGCAGTTTCGGGGGAAGGGTGCAGCCCCAGCATTTT,CASSFGGRVQPQHF
TRBD1,few,TRBJ1-2,TRBV14,TGTGCCAGCAATGTTTGGAACCCCCCGACAGGGGAGAACTATGGCTACACCTTC,CASNVWNPPTGENYGYTF
NA,NA,TRBJ1-2,TRBV6-1,TGTGCCAGCAGTCTGGTTTCCAGCTATGGCTACACCTTC,CASSLVSSYGYTF
TRBD1,many,TRBJ2-5,TRBV6-5,TGTGCCAGCAGTTCCGACAGGGGGCTGGAGACCCAGTACTTC,CASSSDRGLETQYF
NA,NA,TRBJ1-1,TRBV7-2,TGTGCCAGCAGCTACCAGGGACGGAGGACTGAAGCTTTCTTT,CASSYQGRRTEAFF
NA,many,TRBJ1-5,TRBV4-1,TGCGCCAGCAGCCAAGATCTGGGGAGGGTGGGCCAGCCCCAGCATTTT,CASSQDLGRVGQPQHF
NA,NA,TRBJ1-5,TRBV7-2,TGTGCCAGCAGCTTCGACACTCGCAATCAGCCCCAGCATTTT,CASSFDTRNQPQHF
TRBD2,many,TRBJ2-1,TRBV19,TGTGCCAGTAGTATGGGGGGGACTAGCGGCTATTACAATGAGCAGTTCTTC,CASSMGGTSGYYNEQFF
NA,many,TRBJ1-5,TRBV4-3,TGCGCCAGCAGCCAAGATTTCAGGGGCGATCAGCCCCAGCATTTT,CASSQDFRGDQPQHF
NA,many,TRBJ1-6,TRBV28,TGTGCCAGCAGACCGCCGGGCACCCCTTTGGATTCACCCCTCCACTTT,CASRPPGTPLDSPLHF
NA,many,TRBJ2-3,TRBV7-9,TGTGCCAGCAGGCCGGGGGGCCAGACAGATACGCAGTATTTT,CASRPGGQTDTQYF
TRBD2,NA,TRBJ2-1,TRBV7-2,TGTGCCAGCAGCTCGCCGGGACTAGCGGTCTACAATGAGCAGTTCTTC,CASSSPGLAVYNEQFF
NA,NA,TRBJ2-6,TRBV20-1,TGCAGTGTCAGGGGTCACACTGGGGCCAACGTCCTGACTTTC,CSVRGHTGANVLTF
NA,many,TRBJ1-1,TRBV29-1,TGCAGCCCCGTGGGTTTTATGGGCACTGAAGCTTTCTTT,CSPVGFMGTEAFF
NA,NA,TRBJ2-2,TRBV2,TGTGCCAGCAGTGAAACTCCGGGGCGCACCGGGGAGCTGTTTTTT,CASSETPGRTGELFF
TRBD1,many,TRBJ2-5,TRBV20-1,TGCAGTGCCCCCACAGGGGGCCAAGAGACCCAGTACTTC,CSAPTGGQETQYF
TRBD2,many,TRBJ2-3,TRBV5-1,TGCGCCAGCAGTTTGACGGGACTAGCGGGAAGCGTGTGGGATACGCAGTATTTT,CASSLTGLAGSVWDTQYF
NA,few,TRBJ1-1,TRBV5-1,TGCGCCAGCAGCAAGTCGTCAGGCACTGAAGCTTTCTTT,CASSKSSGTEAFF
NA,many,TRBJ2-3,TRBV5-1,TGCGCCAGCAGCTTGACGCCCAGCGATGGCACAGATACGCAGTATTTT,CASSLTPSDGTDTQYF
TRBD1,many,TRBJ1-2,TRBV9,TGTGCCAGCAGCGCCAGAGGGCCGGCGCAGGGGGCGCAGGGCTATGGCTACACCTTC,CASSARGPAQGAQGYGYTF
NA,many,TRBJ1-2,TRBV29-1,TGCAGCGTTGACGGCCTAGACTATGGCTACACCTTC,CSVDGLDYGYTF
TRBD2,many,TRBJ2-1,TRBV24-1,TGTGCCACCGGAGCGGGAGTTGAGGAGCAGTTCTTC,CATGAGVEEQFF